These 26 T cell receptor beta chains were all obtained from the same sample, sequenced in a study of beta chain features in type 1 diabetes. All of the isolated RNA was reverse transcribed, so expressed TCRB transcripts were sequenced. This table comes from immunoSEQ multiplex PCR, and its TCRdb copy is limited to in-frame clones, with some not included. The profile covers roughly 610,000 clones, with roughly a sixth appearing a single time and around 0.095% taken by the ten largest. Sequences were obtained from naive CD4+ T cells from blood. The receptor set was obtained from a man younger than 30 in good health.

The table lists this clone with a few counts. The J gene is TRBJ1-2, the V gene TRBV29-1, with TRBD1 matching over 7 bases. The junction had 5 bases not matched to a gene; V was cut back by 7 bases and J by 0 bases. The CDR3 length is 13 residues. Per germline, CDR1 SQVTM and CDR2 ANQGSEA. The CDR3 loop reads CSAGQRANYGYTF. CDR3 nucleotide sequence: TGCAGCGCGGGACAGCGAGCTAACTATGGCTACACCTTC.

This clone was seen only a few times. DNA of the CDR3: TGTGCCAGCAGTGAATACGGGGATACGCAGTATTTT. Residues: CASSEYGDTQYF. The V gene is TRBV25-1, the J gene TRBJ2-3, with D unresolved. The CDR3 totals 12 residues. V was cut by 0 bases and J by 6 bases, with 4 bases left in between. The germline gives CDR1 MGHDK, CDR2 SYGVNS.

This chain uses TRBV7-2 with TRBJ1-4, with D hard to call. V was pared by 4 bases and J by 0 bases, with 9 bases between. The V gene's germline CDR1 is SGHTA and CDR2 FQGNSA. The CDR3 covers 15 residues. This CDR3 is CASSSPGSTNEKLFF. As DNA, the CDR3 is TGTGCCAGCAGCTCCCCAGGTTCAACTAATGAAAAACTGTTTTTT. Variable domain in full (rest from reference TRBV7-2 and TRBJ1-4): GAGVSQSPSNKVTEKGKDVELRCDPISGHTALYWYRQSLGQGLEFLIYFQGNSAPDKSGLPSDRFSAERTGGSVSTLTIQRTQQEDSAVYLCASSSPGSTNEKLFFGSGTQLSVL.

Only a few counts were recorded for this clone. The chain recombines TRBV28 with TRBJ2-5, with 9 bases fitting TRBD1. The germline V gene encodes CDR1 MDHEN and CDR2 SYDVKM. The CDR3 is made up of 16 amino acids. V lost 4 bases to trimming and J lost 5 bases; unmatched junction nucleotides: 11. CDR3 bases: TGTGCCAGCAGTTCGCCCGGGACAGGGCTTCTCGAGACCCAGTACTTC. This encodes CASSSPGTGLLETQYF.

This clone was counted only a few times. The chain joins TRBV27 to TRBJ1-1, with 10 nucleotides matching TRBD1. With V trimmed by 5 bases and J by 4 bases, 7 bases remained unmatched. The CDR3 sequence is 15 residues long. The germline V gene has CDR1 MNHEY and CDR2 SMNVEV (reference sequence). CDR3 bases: TGTGCCAGCAGTCCTAGGGGGGACAGGGGCACTGAAGCTTTCTTT. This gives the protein CASSPRGDRGTEAFF.

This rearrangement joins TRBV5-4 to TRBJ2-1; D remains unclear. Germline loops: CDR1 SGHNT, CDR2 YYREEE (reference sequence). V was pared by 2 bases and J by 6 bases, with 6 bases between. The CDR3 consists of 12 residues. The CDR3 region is CASSFPTNEQFF. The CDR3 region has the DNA TGTGCCAGCAGCTTCCCTACCAATGAGCAGTTCTTC.

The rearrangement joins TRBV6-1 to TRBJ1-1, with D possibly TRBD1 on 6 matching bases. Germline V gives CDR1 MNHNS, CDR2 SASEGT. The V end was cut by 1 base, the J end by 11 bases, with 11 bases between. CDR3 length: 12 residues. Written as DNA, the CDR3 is TGTGCCAGCAGTGAAGTGGGGGCGAAGGCTTTCTTT. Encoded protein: CASSEVGAKAFF.

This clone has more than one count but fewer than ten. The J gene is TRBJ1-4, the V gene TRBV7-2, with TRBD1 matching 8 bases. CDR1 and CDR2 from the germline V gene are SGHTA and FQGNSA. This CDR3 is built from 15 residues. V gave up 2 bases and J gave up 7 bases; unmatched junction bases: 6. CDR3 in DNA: TGTGCCAGCAGCTTACTCCAGGGGGCGAGTGAAAAACTGTTTTTT. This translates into CASSLLQGASEKLFF. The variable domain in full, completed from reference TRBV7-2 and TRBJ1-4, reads GAGVSQSPSNKVTEKGKDVELRCDPISGHTALYWYRQSLGQGLEFLIYFQGNSAPDKSGLPSDRFSAERTGGSVSTLTIQRTQQEDSAVYLCASSLLQGASEKLFFGSGTQLSVL.

The CDR3 here is CASSAPDRGPTGELFF. CDR3 DNA sequence: TGTGCCAGCAGCGCGCCCGACAGGGGGCCCACCGGGGAGCTGTTTTTT. The chain couples TRBV9 to TRBJ2-2; TRBD1 matches 10 bases. The germline V gene encodes CDR1 SGDLS and CDR2 YYNGEE. The CDR3 loop spans 16 amino acids. The ends lost 3 bases at V and 4 bases at J; junction bases unmatched: 6.

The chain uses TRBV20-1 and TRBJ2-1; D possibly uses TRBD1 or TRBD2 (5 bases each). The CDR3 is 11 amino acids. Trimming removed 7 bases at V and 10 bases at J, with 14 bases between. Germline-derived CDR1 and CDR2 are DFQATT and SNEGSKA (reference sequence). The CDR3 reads CSGPDGAEQFF. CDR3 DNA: TGCAGTGGACCGGACGGGGCCGAGCAGTTCTTC.

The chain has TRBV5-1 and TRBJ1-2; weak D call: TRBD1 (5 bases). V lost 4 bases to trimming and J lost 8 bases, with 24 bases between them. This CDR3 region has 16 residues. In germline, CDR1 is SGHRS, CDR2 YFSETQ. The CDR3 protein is CASSLGGTGLSGGYTF. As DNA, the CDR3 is TGCGCCAGCAGCCTGGGAGGGACCGGGCTCTCTGGCGGCTACACCTTC.

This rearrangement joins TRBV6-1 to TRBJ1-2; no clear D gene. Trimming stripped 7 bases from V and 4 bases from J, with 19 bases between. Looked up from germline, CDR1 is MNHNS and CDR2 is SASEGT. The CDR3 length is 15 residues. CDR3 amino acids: CASTMDSIGSYGYTF. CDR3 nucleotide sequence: TGTGCCAGCACCATGGACTCAATTGGTAGCTATGGCTACACCTTC.

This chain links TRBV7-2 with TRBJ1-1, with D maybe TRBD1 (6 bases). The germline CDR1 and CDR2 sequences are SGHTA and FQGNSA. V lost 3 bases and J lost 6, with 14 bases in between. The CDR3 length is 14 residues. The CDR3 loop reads CASSLLGGAAEAFF. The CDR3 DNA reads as TGTGCCAGCAGCTTGCTAGGGGGAGCGGCTGAAGCTTTCTTT. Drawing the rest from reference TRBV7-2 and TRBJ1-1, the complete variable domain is GAGVSQSPSNKVTEKGKDVELRCDPISGHTALYWYRQSLGQGLEFLIYFQGNSAPDKSGLPSDRFSAERTGGSVSTLTIQRTQQEDSAVYLCASSLLGGAAEAFFGQGTRLTVV.

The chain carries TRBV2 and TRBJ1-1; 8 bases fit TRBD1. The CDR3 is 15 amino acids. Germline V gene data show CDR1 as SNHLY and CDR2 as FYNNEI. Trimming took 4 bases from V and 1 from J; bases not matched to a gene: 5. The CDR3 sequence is CASSGLDRENTEAFF. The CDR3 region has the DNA TGTGCCAGCAGTGGCCTGGACAGGGAGAACACTGAAGCTTTCTTT.

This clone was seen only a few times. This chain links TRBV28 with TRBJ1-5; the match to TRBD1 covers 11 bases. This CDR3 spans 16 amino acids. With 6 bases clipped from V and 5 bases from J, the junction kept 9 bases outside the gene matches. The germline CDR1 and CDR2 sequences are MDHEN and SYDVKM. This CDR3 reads CASSGDRGVKHQPQHF. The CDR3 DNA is TGTGCCAGCAGCGGGGACAGGGGGGTGAAGCATCAGCCCCAGCATTTT.

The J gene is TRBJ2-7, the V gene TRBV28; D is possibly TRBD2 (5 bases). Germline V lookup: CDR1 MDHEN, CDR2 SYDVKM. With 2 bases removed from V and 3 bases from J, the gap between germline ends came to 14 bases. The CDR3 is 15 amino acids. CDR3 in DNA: TGTGCCAGCAGTTTAACCCGGGGAACTCTCTACGAGCAGTACTTC. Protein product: CASSLTRGTLYEQYF.

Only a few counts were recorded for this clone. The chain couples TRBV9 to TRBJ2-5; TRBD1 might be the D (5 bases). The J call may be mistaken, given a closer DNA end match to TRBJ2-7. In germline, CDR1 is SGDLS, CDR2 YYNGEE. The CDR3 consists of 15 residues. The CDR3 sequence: CASSVGHQSSYEQYF. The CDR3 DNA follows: TGTGCCAGCAGCGTCGGACACCAGAGCTCCTACGAGCAGTACTTC.

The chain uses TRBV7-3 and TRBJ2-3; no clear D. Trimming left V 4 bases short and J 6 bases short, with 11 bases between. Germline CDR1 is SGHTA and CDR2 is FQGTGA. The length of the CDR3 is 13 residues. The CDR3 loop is CASSSVPQDTQYF. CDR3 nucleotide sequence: TGTGCCAGCAGCTCAGTACCACAGGATACGCAGTATTTT.

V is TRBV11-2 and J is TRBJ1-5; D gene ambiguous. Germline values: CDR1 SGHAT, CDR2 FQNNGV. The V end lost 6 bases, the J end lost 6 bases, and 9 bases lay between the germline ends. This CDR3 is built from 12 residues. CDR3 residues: CASSRLGQPQHF. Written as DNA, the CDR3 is TGTGCCAGCAGTCGTTTGGGTCAGCCCCAGCATTTT.

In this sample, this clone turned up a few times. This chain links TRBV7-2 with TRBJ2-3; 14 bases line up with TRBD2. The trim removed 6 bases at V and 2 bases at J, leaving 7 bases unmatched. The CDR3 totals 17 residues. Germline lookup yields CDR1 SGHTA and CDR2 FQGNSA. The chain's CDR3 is CASRRGLAGGDTDTQYF. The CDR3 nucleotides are TGTGCCAGCAGACGAGGACTAGCGGGGGGAGACACAGATACGCAGTATTTT.

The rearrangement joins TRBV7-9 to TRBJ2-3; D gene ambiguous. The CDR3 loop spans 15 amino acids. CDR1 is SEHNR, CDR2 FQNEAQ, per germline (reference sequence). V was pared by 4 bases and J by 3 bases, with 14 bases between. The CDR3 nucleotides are TGTGCCAGCAGCTCCCGACGGCCGGTAACAGATACGCAGTATTTT. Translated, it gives CASSSRRPVTDTQYF.

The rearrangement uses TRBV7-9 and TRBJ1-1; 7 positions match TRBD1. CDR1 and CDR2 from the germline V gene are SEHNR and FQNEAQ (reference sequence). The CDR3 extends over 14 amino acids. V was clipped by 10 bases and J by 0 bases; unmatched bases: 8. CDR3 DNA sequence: TGTGCCAACCAACCGACAGGGATGAACACTGAAGCTTTCTTT. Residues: CANQPTGMNTEAFF.

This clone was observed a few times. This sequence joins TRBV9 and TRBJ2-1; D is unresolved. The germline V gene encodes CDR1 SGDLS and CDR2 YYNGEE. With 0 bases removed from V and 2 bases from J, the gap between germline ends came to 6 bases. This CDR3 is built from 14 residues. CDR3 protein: CASSVGHTYNEQFF. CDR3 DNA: TGTGCCAGCAGCGTAGGACACACCTACAATGAGCAGTTCTTC. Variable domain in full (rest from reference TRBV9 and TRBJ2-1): DSGVTQTPKHLITATGQRVTLRCSPRSGDLSVYWYQQSLDQGLQFLIQYYNGEERAKGNILERFSAQQFPDLHSELNLSSLELGDSALYFCASSVGHTYNEQFFGPGTRLTVL.

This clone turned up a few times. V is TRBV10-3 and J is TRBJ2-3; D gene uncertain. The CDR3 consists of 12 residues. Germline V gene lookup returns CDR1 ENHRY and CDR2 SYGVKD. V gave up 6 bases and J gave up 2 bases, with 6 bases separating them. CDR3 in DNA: TGTGCCATCAGAAATATCACAGATACGCAGTATTTT. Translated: CAIRNITDTQYF.

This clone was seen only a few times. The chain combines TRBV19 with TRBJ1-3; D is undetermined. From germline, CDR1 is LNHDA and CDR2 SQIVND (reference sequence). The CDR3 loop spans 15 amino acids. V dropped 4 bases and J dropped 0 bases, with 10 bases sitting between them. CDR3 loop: CASSRLGNSGNTIYF. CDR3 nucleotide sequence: TGTGCCAGTAGTAGGCTCGGGAACTCTGGAAACACCATATATTTT.

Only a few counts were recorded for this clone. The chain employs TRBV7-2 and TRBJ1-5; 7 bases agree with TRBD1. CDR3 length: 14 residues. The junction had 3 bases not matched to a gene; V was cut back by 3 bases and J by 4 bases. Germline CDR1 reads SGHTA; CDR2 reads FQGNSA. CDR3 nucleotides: TGTGCCAGCAGCTTGACAGGGTTGAATCAGCCCCAGCATTTT. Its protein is CASSLTGLNQPQHF.